The 30 T cell receptor beta chains in this list originate from one sample, sequenced in a study of OX40 agonist ivuxolimab in advanced cancers. The library was built by means of the immunoSEQ multiplex PCR assay. TCRdb stores this immuneACCESS table with in-frame sequences only. Part of the clones is absent; in the studies checked, under half of the shortfall reflects unresolved V genes, and no reason is known for the rest. In this sample the table shows fewer than 50,000 clones, roughly nine tenths of which occur a single time. About 48% of the sample is held by the ten biggest clonotypes. The material was CD4+ or CD8+ T cells sorted from blood, obtained in a trial of the OX40 agonist ivuxolimab. Receptors originate from an adult with an advanced solid tumor such as melanoma, head and neck, liver or kidney cancer.

In this sample, this clone turned up once. The genes are TRBV2 and TRBJ2-2; D gene ambiguous. This CDR3 is built from 13 residues. CDR1 and CDR2 (germline): SNHLY, FYNNEI. V was clipped by 6 bases and J by 4 bases, with 9 bases between them. The chain's CDR3 is CASRTQSTGELFF. The DNA of the CDR3 is TGTGCCAGCAGGACCCAGAGCACCGGGGAGCTGTTTTTT. Variable domain in full (rest from reference TRBV2 and TRBJ2-2): EPEVTQTPSHQVTQMGQEVILRCVPISNHLYFYWYRQILGQKVEFLVSFYNNEISEKSEIFDDQFSVERPDGSNFTLKIRSTKLEDSAMYFCASRTQSTGELFFGEGSRLTVL.

The CDR3 is CASSLMGRDEQYF. The DNA of the CDR3 is TGTGCCAGCAGTTTAATGGGTAGGGACGAGCAGTACTTC. The J gene is TRBJ2-7, the V gene TRBV27; D call uncertain. V was clipped by 2 bases and J by 5 bases, with 10 bases between them. This CDR3 region has 13 residues. The germline V gene encodes CDR1 MNHEY and CDR2 SMNVEV (reference sequence).

This chain connects TRBV11-2 to TRBJ2-7, with D perhaps matching TRBD2 (6 bases). Deletions cut 2 bases from V and 4 bases from J, with 18 bases between. This CDR3 region has 16 residues. Germline CDR1 SGHAT, CDR2 FQNNGV. The CDR3 loop is CASSLSPGPGRYEQYF. The CDR3 bases are TGTGCCAGCAGCTTATCTCCGGGCCCGGGGAGGTACGAGCAGTACTTC.

The chain carries TRBV7-9 and TRBJ2-1; D uncertain. The V gene's germline CDR1 is SEHNR and CDR2 FQNEAQ (reference sequence). The V end was cut by 2 bases, the J end by 8 bases, with 7 bases between. This CDR3 comprises 12 residues. The CDR3 nucleotides read TGTGCCAGCAGCTTATCGGTCGATGAGCAGTTCTTC. Protein: CASSLSVDEQFF. The entire variable domain, with the rest obtained from reference TRBV7-9 and TRBJ2-1, is as follows: DTGVSQNPRHKITKRGQNVTFRCDPISEHNRLYWYRQTLGQGPEFLTYFQNEAQLEKSRLLSDRFSAERPKGSFSTLEIQRTEQGDSAMYLCASSLSVDEQFFGPGTRLTVL.

The chain carries TRBV2 and TRBJ1-5; 7 bases map to TRBD1. Trimming removed 4 bases from V and 6 bases from J; junction bases left unmatched: 9. CDR1 SNHLY and CDR2 FYNNEI come from the germline V gene. The CDR3 consists of 15 residues. This CDR3 is CASSVRGTVGQPQHF. DNA for the CDR3: TGTGCCAGCAGTGTCCGTGGGACAGTCGGTCAGCCCCAGCATTTT.

This chain connects TRBV4-3 to TRBJ1-1, with D perhaps TRBD1 (6 bases). The CDR3 contains 13 residues. V was clipped by 0 bases and J by 8 bases, with 10 bases between them. Germline-derived CDR1 and CDR2 are LGHNA and YSLEER. The CDR3 reads CASSQERGREAFF. As DNA, the CDR3 is TGCGCCAGCAGCCAAGAAAGGGGGAGGGAAGCTTTCTTT.

The chain carries TRBV7-9 and TRBJ1-1; no definite D call. The ends were cut back, 6 bases at V and 3 bases at J, with 11 bases in the middle. The length of the CDR3 is 13 residues. The V gene's germline CDR1 is SEHNR and CDR2 FQNEAQ (reference sequence). The DNA for the CDR3 is TGTGCCAGCAGAGAAGGAGGTTACACTGAAGCTTTCTTT. As protein: CASREGGYTEAFF.

This chain joins TRBV30 and TRBJ1-5; maybe TRBD1 (5 bases). CDR1 and CDR2 (germline): GTSNPN, SVGIG (reference sequence). The CDR3 covers 15 residues. V dropped 0 bases and J dropped 1 base, with 10 bases sitting between them. The CDR3 region has the DNA TGTGCCTGGAGTGTAGGGACCCGGAGCAATCAGCCCCAGCATTTT. Amino acid sequence: CAWSVGTRSNQPQHF.

The V and J genes are TRBV7-2 and TRBJ2-1; D not resolved. The CDR3 length is 12 residues. Germline lookup yields CDR1 SGHTA and CDR2 FQGNSA. V was trimmed by 1 base and J by 9 bases, leaving 7 bases between them. The CDR3 coding sequence is TGTGCCAGCAGCTTAGGTTTCCTTGAGCAGTTCTTC. Its translation: CASSLGFLEQFF.

The chain has TRBV5-1 and TRBJ1-4, with TRBD1 as a possible D gene (5 bases). Germline loops: CDR1 SGHRS, CDR2 YFSETQ. This CDR3 has 15 amino acids. Trimming shortened V by 3 bases and J by 4 bases, and 13 bases separated the two germline ends. In DNA, the CDR3 is TGCGCCAGCAGCTCCTCAGGGAGGGTTAATGAAAAACTGTTTTTT. Its protein is CASSSSGRVNEKLFF.

A few counts support this clone. This chain joins TRBV5-6 and TRBJ2-5; 7 bases map to TRBD2. CDR1 SGHDT and CDR2 YYEEEE come from the germline V gene. The trim removed 2 bases at V and 5 bases at J, leaving 12 bases unmatched. The length of the CDR3 is 16 residues. The CDR3 DNA reads as TGTGCCAGCAGCTTACGGGCTAGCGGTGGAGGGGAGACCCAGTACTTC. Its protein product is CASSLRASGGGETQYF.

The J gene is TRBJ2-1, the V gene TRBV4-1; D not resolved. Per germline, CDR1 MGHRA and CDR2 YSYEKL. CDR3 length: 15 residues. V lost 1 base and J 2 bases, leaving 9 bases between the germline ends. CDR3 sequence (DNA): TGCGCCAGCAGCCAAGTCCCAGGACCCTACAATGAGCAGTTCTTC. It is translated as CASSQVPGPYNEQFF.

This sequence joins TRBV14 and TRBJ2-1, with TRBD2 as a possible D gene (6 bases). CDR1 and CDR2 (germline): SGHDN, FVKESK. V shed 1 base and J shed 6 bases, with 10 bases lying between them. The CDR3 totals 14 residues. The CDR3 loop is CASSQVLAINEQFF. For the CDR3, the DNA is TGTGCCAGCAGCCAAGTTCTAGCGATCAATGAGCAGTTCTTC.

The rearrangement links TRBV7-9 to TRBJ2-7; D could derive from TRBD1 or TRBD2 (6 bases each). The V gene lost 1 base and the J gene lost 5 bases, with 15 bases spanning the gap. This CDR3 region has 15 residues. Germline assignment: CDR1 SEHNR and CDR2 FQNEAQ (reference sequence). CDR3: CASSLVTRGLDEQYF. CDR3 DNA: TGTGCCAGCAGCTTAGTGACTCGGGGGCTCGACGAGCAGTACTTC.

The V call is TRBV19, the J call TRBJ1-1; tentative D call: TRBD1 (6 bases). V shed 4 bases and J shed 2 bases, with 14 bases lying between them. The CDR3 is 15 residues long. Germline values: CDR1 LNHDA, CDR2 SQIVND (reference sequence). The CDR3 DNA follows: TGTGCCAGTAGTACGTCCCTACAGGGAAACACTGAAGCTTTCTTT. It is translated as CASSTSLQGNTEAFF.

The V and J genes are TRBV10-3 and TRBJ1-5; unclear D gene. The CDR3 spans 15 residues. V gave up 0 bases and J gave up 1 base, with 7 bases separating them. CDR1 is ENHRY, CDR2 SYGVKD, per germline. CDR3 DNA sequence: TGTGCCATCAGTGAGTCGGGAGGAAGCAATCAGCCCCAGCATTTT. Translated: CAISESGGSNQPQHF.

This chain joins TRBV29-1 and TRBJ1-1; the D is unclear. Per germline, CDR1 SQVTM and CDR2 ANQGSEA. This CDR3 has 11 amino acids. The V and J ends lost 3 bases and 10 bases respectively, with 12 bases between them. The DNA for the CDR3 is TGCAGCGTTGATCTGGGAGGAGGAGCTTTCTTT. It translates to CSVDLGGGAFF.

The gene calls are TRBV7-9 and TRBJ2-6; D perhaps matches TRBD1 (6 bases). The CDR3 runs to 18 residues. CDR1 is SEHNR and CDR2 is FQNEAQ in the germline V gene (reference sequence). V was pared by 5 bases and J by 0 bases, with 17 bases between. The CDR3 nucleotides are TGTGCCAGCAGCAGAGGACAGCAAACCCACTCTGGGGCCAACGTCCTGACTTTC. This encodes CASSRGQQTHSGANVLTF.

Of note for this clone: At one of its ends the junction is not consistent with the germline gene, which may arise from a read error. The CDR3 here is CGSRGTEAYEQYF. The CDR3, as DNA: TGTGGCAGCAGAGGGACAGAAGCCTACGAGCAGTACTTC. V is TRBV27 and J is TRBJ2-7; 7 positions agree with TRBD1. CDR1 MNHEY and CDR2 SMNVEV come from the germline V gene (reference sequence). The CDR3 contains 13 residues.

This clone was counted a few times. The chain is built from TRBV9 and TRBJ1-6, with D maybe TRBD1 (5 bases). V gave up 3 bases and J gave up 5 bases, with 12 bases separating them. The CDR3 has 15 amino acids. CDR1 and CDR2 (germline): SGDLS, YYNGEE. CDR3 DNA sequence: TGTGCCAGCAGCGGAAGACAGATGCATAATTCACCCCTCCACTTT. Protein: CASSGRQMHNSPLHF.

The chain joins TRBV5-4 to TRBJ2-1, with 7 nucleotides matching TRBD1. Unmatched junction bases numbered 5, after V lost 4 bases and J lost 1 base. The CDR3 consists of 15 residues. Per the germline V gene, CDR1 is SGHNT and CDR2 is YYREEE (reference sequence). CDR3 in amino acids: CASSTTGVSYNEQFF. The DNA for the CDR3 is TGTGCCAGCAGCACCACAGGGGTGTCCTACAATGAGCAGTTCTTC.

The J gene is TRBJ2-5, the V gene TRBV28; no clear D. The CDR3 has 11 amino acids. Between the trimmed V and J ends, which lost 5 bases and 4 bases, there was a span of 5 bases. Germline assignment: CDR1 MDHEN and CDR2 SYDVKM. CDR3 protein: CASSTLETQYF. The CDR3, as DNA: TGTGCCAGCAGTACCCTAGAGACCCAGTACTTC.

V and J are TRBV6-5 and TRBJ2-5, with 8 bases aligning to TRBD2. Germline CDR1 and CDR2: MNHEY and SVGAGI. Unmatched junction bases numbered 4, after V lost 4 bases and J lost 3 bases. The CDR3 consists of 14 residues. The CDR3: CASSSRAGEETQYF. The CDR3 DNA follows: TGTGCCAGCAGTTCCCGAGCGGGAGAAGAGACCCAGTACTTC.

The V gene is TRBV19, the J gene TRBJ2-1; 8 positions agree with TRBD2. Trimming took 5 bases from V and 3 from J; bases not matched to a gene: 9. The germline gives CDR1 LNHDA, CDR2 SQIVND (reference sequence). The CDR3 runs 16 residues. The CDR3 reads CASSRFERGLYNEQFF. CDR3 DNA sequence: TGTGCCAGTAGTCGCTTTGAGCGGGGGCTCTACAATGAGCAGTTCTTC.

The rearrangement links TRBV30 to TRBJ2-7; D is unresolved. The CDR3 spans 14 residues. The germline V and J ends were trimmed by 0 bases and 0 bases, with 9 bases remaining between them. Germline V lookup: CDR1 GTSNPN, CDR2 SVGIG (reference sequence). In nucleotides, the CDR3 is TGTGCCTGGAGTGTACCCGGTGCCTCCTACGAGCAGTACTTC. Translated, it gives CAWSVPGASYEQYF. The variable domain in full, completed from reference TRBV30 and TRBJ2-7, reads SQTIHQWPATLVQPVGSPLSLECTVEGTSNPNLYWYRQAAGRGLQLLFYSVGIGQISSEVPQNLSASRPQDRQFILSSKKLLLSDSGFYLCAWSVPGASYEQYFGPGTRLTVT.

This clone occurred once. This chain uses TRBV28 with TRBJ2-5; 8 nucleotides line up with TRBD1. With 7 bases clipped from V and 3 bases from J, the junction kept 4 bases outside the gene matches. Germline-derived CDR1 and CDR2 are MDHEN and SYDVKM. This CDR3 is built from 13 residues. CDR3 sequence reads: CASNGQGEETQYF. Written as DNA, the CDR3 is TGTGCCAGCAACGGACAGGGAGAAGAGACCCAGTACTTC.

This clone has a single count. The chain carries TRBV4-2 and TRBJ2-2, with 7 nucleotides matching TRBD1. Germline assignment: CDR1 LGHNA and CDR2 YNFKEQ. V was pared by 0 bases and J by 4 bases, with 2 bases of the junction left unmatched. CDR3 length: 15 residues. CDR3 region: CASSQDRQGTGELFF. The CDR3 DNA follows: TGTGCCAGCAGCCAAGATCGACAGGGCACCGGGGAGCTGTTTTTT.

The V and J genes are TRBV13 and TRBJ2-5, with D perhaps being TRBD1 or TRBD2 (5 bases each). The assigned J gene may be wrong: the sequence end matches TRBJ2-7 better. The CDR3 loop spans 18 amino acids. Germline V gene lookup returns CDR1 PRHDT and CDR2 FYEKMQ (reference sequence). CDR3 in amino acids: CASSVEGLGPSRSYEQYF. The CDR3 DNA reads as TGTGCCAGCAGCGTTGAGGGATTGGGACCTTCAAGATCCTACGAGCAGTACTTC.

V is TRBV19 and J is TRBJ2-7; 7 bases line up with TRBD1. This CDR3 spans 12 amino acids. The junction had 1 base not matched to a gene; V was cut back by 4 bases and J by 4 bases. Germline V gene sequence: CDR1 LNHDA, CDR2 SQIVND (reference sequence). The CDR3 region has the DNA TGTGCCAGTAGTAAACAGGGGTACGAGCAGTACTTC. Residues: CASSKQGYEQYF.

This sequence joins TRBV9 and TRBJ2-5; D is possibly TRBD1 (6 bases). The J call may be faulty, since TRBJ2-7 better matches the DNA end. CDR3 size: 13 residues. Germline CDR1 reads SGDLS; CDR2 reads YYNGEE. The chain's CDR3 is CASSGQDSYEQYF. In DNA form, the CDR3 reads TGTGCCAGCAGCGGACAGGACTCCTACGAGCAGTACTTC.